The 2 T cell receptor beta chains reported below all come from one sample, sequenced in a study of tumor-infiltrating lymphocytes in primary liver carcinoma. The template, around 520 ng total RNA, yielded TCR beta cDNA made with a constant-region primer. Libraries of TCR beta came from three nested multiplex PCR rounds with slightly modified ARM-PCR. TRBV1-TRBV30 forward and Cbeta reverse primers drove the first two approximately 10-cycle rounds. TCRdb ran MiXCR on the multiplex PCR reads and lists one entry per CDR3 protein. The sample has about 32,000 distinct CDR3 sequences, roughly 80% seen once. DNA and RNA were both co-extracted from approximately 22-30 mg of bulk tissue that had not been sorted. What was sequenced was liver tumor tissue from sampling region 4. As to subset: tumor region T4, right-lateral pole. The receptors here all came from a man aged 40-49 years with primary liver carcinoma and hepatitis B virus infection.

As regards this clonotype: A read error may account for a junction end that differs from germline. The chain employs TRBV7-8 and TRBJ1-5, with TRBD1 matching 7 bases. There are 15 residues in the CDR3. Germline V lookup: CDR1 SGHVS, CDR2 FQNEAQ. As DNA, the CDR3 is TGCGCCAGCAGCTTAGGGACAGAGGAGAATCAGCCCCAGCATTTT. As protein: CASSLGTEENQPQHF.

Details on this clonotype: One junction end disagrees with the germline gene, perhaps due to a read error. This chain links TRBV5-1 with TRBJ2-7; no definite D call. CDR1 and CDR2 from the germline V gene are SGHRS and YFSETQ. The CDR3 loop spans 15 amino acids. The CDR3 spells CASSFHFLCSYEQYF. In DNA form, the CDR3 reads TGCGCCAGCAGCTTCCACTTCCTATGCAGCTACGAACAGTACTTC.